The 32 T cell receptor beta chains below come from one sample, sequenced in a study of T cell clonality in common variable immunodeficiency. Assay used: immunoSEQ multiplex PCR; TCRdb lists only in-frame clones, some missing. The sample presents around 30,000 clones, none singletons. No antigen has been identified for these receptors. The study's findings and limits: Fewer deletions and N-nucleotide insertions were reportedly seen in common variable immunodeficiency TCR beta sequences.

Sequencing was performed on peripheral blood mononuclear cells. The receptors originated from a human donor with common variable immunodeficiency.

CDR3 protein: CASSPGKQGSWDEQYF. The CDR3 DNA, read in part, is TGTGCCAGCTCACCCGGGAAACAGGGGTCGTGGGACGAG. The chain recombines TRBV18 with TRBJ2-7; TRBD1 agrees at 7 bases. The CDR3 end lies 3 residues beyond the end of the read and is filled in from the germline J gene. The V gene's germline CDR1 is KGHSH and CDR2 LQKENI. The V segment lost 3 bases and the J segment 5 bases; nucleotides outside the gene matches: 13. This CDR3 has 16 residues.

There are a few counts of this clone. The read ends 3 residues shy of where the CDR3 ends; the end is completed using the germline J gene. The chain is built from TRBV7-9 and TRBJ1-5; 7 bases align to TRBD1. J gave up 9 bases and V 1 base, and 9 bases lay outside the gene matches. There are 15 residues in the CDR3. From germline, CDR1 is SEHNR and CDR2 FQNEAQ (reference sequence). Partial CDR3 DNA: TGTGCCAGCAGCTTAGGGGGTACAGGGGAATGGCCC. Translated: CASSLGGTGEWP. The full CDR3 is CASSLGGTGEWPQHF.

This clone was observed at least ten times. The read comes to an end 3 residues before the CDR3 does, leaving the germline J gene to fill in the end. V gene TRBV20-1 combines with J gene TRBJ1-5; 8 nucleotides align to TRBD1. This CDR3 is built from 18 residues. J gave up 7 bases and V 0 bases, and 17 bases lay outside the gene matches. Germline V CDR1 and CDR2: DFQATT, SNEGSKA (reference sequence). The covered CDR3 bases are TGCAGTGCTAGAGATTCCCTAACAGGGGGAGGGGGCCGGCAGCCC. This translates into CSARDSLTGGGGRQP. The entire CDR3 protein is CSARDSLTGGGGRQPQHF.

In its sample, this clone was seen many times. The CDR3 end is not reached by the read, which stops 3 residues before it; the germline J gene fills it in. This chain connects TRBV14 to TRBJ1-2; TRBD1 matches 8 bases. CDR3 length: 17 amino acids. J lost 2 bases, V lost 6 bases, and 14 bases had no gene match. The V gene's germline CDR1 is SGHDN and CDR2 FVKESK. The CDR3 protein is CASRRTGTPTPNYGYTF. CDR3 bases read: TGTGCCAGCAGGCGGACAGGGACGCCCACTCCGAACTATGGC.

This clone has a count of ten or more. The CDR3 goes on 3 residues after the read ends, and that part is filled in from the germline J gene. The rearrangement uses TRBV5-1 and TRBJ2-3; no firm D call. Germline V gene data show CDR1 as SGHRS and CDR2 as YFSETQ. The CDR3 extends over 14 amino acids. V was cut by 4 bases and J by 2 bases, with 11 bases left in between. The part of the CDR3 DNA that was read is TGCGCCAGCAGCCTAGAGCGCTTCACAGATACG. Its protein is CASSLERFTDT. The full-length CDR3 reads as CASSLERFTDTQYF.

This clone came up many times. The sequenced fragment ends 3 residues before the CDR3 boundary, so the rest is inferred from the germline J gene. This chain connects TRBV20-1 to TRBJ1-1, with D possibly TRBD1 on 5 matching bases. CDR1 and CDR2 from the germline V gene are DFQATT and SNEGSKA (reference sequence). This CDR3 region has 13 residues. V lost 5 bases, J lost 1 base, and 11 bases lay in between. The CDR3 spells CSAEGRGNTEAFF. CDR3 DNA, as far as it was read: TGCAGTGCTGAAGGGAGGGGGAACACTGAA.

Details on this clone: The missing CDR3 end, 3 residues past where the read stops, is filled in from the germline J gene. The gene calls are TRBV30 and TRBJ2-7; the D gene is possibly TRBD1 (6 bases). The CDR3 is made up of 14 amino acids. The germline V gene has CDR1 GTSNPN and CDR2 SVGIG (reference sequence). The germline V and J ends were trimmed by 5 bases and 5 bases, with 19 bases remaining between them. This CDR3 is CAWVRITGSHEQYF. The covered CDR3 bases are TGTGCCTGGGTGAGGATAACAGGGTCCCACGAG.

This clone was seen only a few times. Read sequence stops 3 residues before the CDR3 end, and the germline J gene provides the missing end. The V and J genes are TRBV11-3 and TRBJ2-4, with D unclear. From germline, CDR1 is SGHNT and CDR2 YENEEA. The CDR3 consists of 14 residues. With 5 bases removed from V and 2 bases from J, the gap between germline ends came to 10 bases. CDR3 DNA (partial): TGTGCCAGCAGCCCCCTTCCTTCCAAAAACATT. Protein sequence: CASSPLPSKNI. The complete CDR3 protein is CASSPLPSKNIQYF.

The table lists this clone with many counts. Read data end 3 residues before the CDR3 end; the end is taken from the germline J gene. V usage is TRBV7-3 and J usage is TRBJ1-1; 7 nucleotides match TRBD1. V lost 4 bases, J lost 3 bases, and 8 bases stayed unmatched. Germline V gives CDR1 SGHTA, CDR2 FQGTGA. The CDR3 is 15 residues long. CDR3 sequence reads: CASSSRTGSYTEAFF. CDR3 DNA, as far as it was read: TGTGCCAGCAGCTCCAGGACAGGAAGTTACACTGAA.

This clone was seen ten or more times. The CDR3 goes on 3 residues after the read ends, and that part is filled in from the germline J gene. The chain recombines TRBV10-3 with TRBJ2-7; D might be TRBD2 (5 bases). The germline V gene has CDR1 ENHRY and CDR2 SYGVKD. The CDR3 length is 12 residues. Trimming pared 2 bases from V and 5 bases from J, leaving 7 bases between. The CDR3 loop reads CAISEARDEQYF. The covered CDR3 bases are TGTGCCATCAGTGAGGCGAGGGACGAG.

This clone came up many times. The read ends 3 residues before the CDR3 terminus; that terminus is restored from the germline J gene. V and J are TRBV12-3 or TRBV12-4 and TRBJ2-1; a weak D match, TRBD1 (5 bases). CDR3 length: 15 amino acids. V was shortened by 4 bases and J by 4 bases, with 14 bases between the two germline ends. CDR3 DNA, as far as it was read: TGTGCCAGCAGTTCTGGGTCAGGGCGTTACAATGAG. It translates to CASSSGSGRYNE. The CDR3 in its entirety is CASSSGSGRYNEQFF.

Ten or more counts support this clone. The sequenced fragment ends 3 residues before the CDR3 boundary, so the rest is inferred from the germline J gene. The genes are TRBV5-6 and TRBJ2-3; 7 bases are shared with TRBD2. The V gene's germline CDR1 is SGHDT and CDR2 YYEEEE. After removal of 4 bases from V and 2 bases from J, the junction contained 4 bases not matched to a gene. The CDR3 spans 14 residues. This chain's CDR3 is CASSRGDLTDTQYF. The covered CDR3 bases are TGTGCCAGCAGCCGGGGGGACCTCACAGATACG.

A remark on this clone: Sequencing ends 3 residues short of the CDR3 end; the germline J gene provides the rest. This chain joins TRBV7-9 and TRBJ2-7; 8 nucleotides agree with TRBD1. Trimming removed 5 bases from V and 2 bases from J; junction bases left unmatched: 8. Germline CDR1 SEHNR, CDR2 FQNEAQ (reference sequence). This CDR3 has 15 residues. The covered CDR3 bases are TGTGCCAGCAGCACGAGACAGGGGTTACCCTACGAG. This codes for CASSTRQGLPYE. In full, the CDR3 is CASSTRQGLPYEQYF.

Ten or more counts support this clone. This CDR3 reads CSVEDLSTGGTEAFF. CDR3 bases read: TGCAGCGTTGAAGATCTTTCGACAGGGGGCACTGAA. V gene TRBV29-1 combines with J gene TRBJ1-1; 9 bases map to TRBD1. Sequencing ends 3 residues short of the CDR3 end; the germline J gene provides the rest. V was pared by 0 bases and J by 4 bases, with 6 bases of the junction left unmatched. CDR1 is SQVTM, CDR2 ANQGSEA, per germline. The CDR3 has 15 residues.

This clone was observed a handful of times. The read gets to within 3 residues of the CDR3 end, and the germline J gene fills in the rest. V usage is TRBV19 and J usage is TRBJ2-1; D unresolved. Per the germline V gene, CDR1 is LNHDA and CDR2 is SQIVND (reference sequence). Trimming removed 5 bases from V and 5 bases from J, with 13 bases in between. The CDR3 runs to 14 residues. The DNA read from the CDR3 is TGTGCCAGTAGTTCCCCTCGGCGGAACAATGAG. Translated, it gives CASSSPRRNNE. The CDR3, in full, reads CASSSPRRNNEQFF. The full variable domain, in which reference TRBV19 and TRBJ2-1 provide the parts outside the CDR3, is DGGITQSPKYLFRKEGQNVTLSCEQNLNHDAMYWYRQDPGQGLRLIYYSQIVNDFQKGDIAEGYSVSREKKESFPLTVTSAQKNPTAFYLCASSSPRRNNEQFFGPGTRLTVL.

As regards this clone: The read finishes 3 residues shy of the CDR3 end, and the germline J gene is used to complete it. The chain uses TRBV30 and TRBJ1-3; D not certain. V gave up 1 base and J gave up 0 bases, with 7 bases separating them. The CDR3 covers 14 residues. Germline V CDR1 and CDR2: GTSNPN, SVGIG (reference sequence). The CDR3 DNA, read in part, is TGTGCCTGGAGTGAGAGGGCCTCTGGAAACACC. This sequence encodes CAWSERASGNT. The complete CDR3 protein is CAWSERASGNTIYF.

This clone has more than one count but fewer than ten. The read is 3 residues too short to cover the CDR3 end, so that end is filled in from the germline J gene. The rearrangement links TRBV7-3 to TRBJ1-1; 8 nucleotides agree with TRBD1. CDR3 length equals 15 residues. J gave up 4 bases and V 4 bases, and 8 bases lay outside the gene matches. Germline-derived CDR1 and CDR2 are SGHTA and FQGTGA. This CDR3 is CASSSAGGAGTEAFF. Partial CDR3 DNA: TGTGCCAGCAGCTCCGCAGGGGGCGCCGGCACTGAA.

Note on this clone: With a much larger clone just one base away, this may be a read error. The read terminates 3 residues before the CDR3 end, so the remaining end is supplied by the germline J gene. This chain uses TRBV5-1 with TRBJ2-5, with 7 bases aligning to TRBD1. Germline CDR1 SGHRS, CDR2 YFSETQ. The CDR3 is 14 residues long. Partial CDR3 DNA: TGCGCCAGCAGCTCCACCGACAGGGCAGGCACC. Translated: CASSSTDRAGT. The entire CDR3 protein reads CASSSTDRAGTQYF.

This clone was observed many times. The missing CDR3 end, 3 residues past where the read stops, is filled in from the germline J gene. The chain carries TRBV20-1 and TRBJ2-7, with D perhaps matching TRBD1 (5 bases). Germline CDR1 and CDR2: DFQATT and SNEGSKA (reference sequence). The CDR3 is made up of 15 amino acids. The V end was cut by 0 bases, the J end by 0 bases, with 12 bases between. The CDR3 is CSARDRGDSSYEQYF. Partial CDR3 DNA: TGCAGTGCTAGAGATCGAGGCGACAGCTCCTACGAG.

This clone was counted only a few times. From the germline J gene comes the end of the CDR3, since the read stops 3 residues before it. The V gene is TRBV5-1, the J gene TRBJ1-2; no definite D call. The V end lost 0 bases, the J end lost 6 bases, and 15 bases lay between the germline ends. The CDR3 is 15 amino acids. From germline, CDR1 is SGHRS and CDR2 YFSETQ. The CDR3 loop reads CASSLVPGDGNGYTF. Partial CDR3 DNA: TGCGCCAGCAGCTTGGTTCCCGGGGATGGAAATGGC.

This clone was detected many times. The CDR3 goes on 3 residues after the read ends, and that part is filled in from the germline J gene. The chain joins TRBV4-2 to TRBJ1-1; 7 nucleotides agree with TRBD1. The V gene's germline CDR1 is LGHNA and CDR2 YNFKEQ. The CDR3 length is 15 residues. V was pared by 2 bases and J by 3 bases, with 6 bases of the junction left unmatched. Incomplete CDR3 DNA: TGTGCCAGCAGCCAATGGACAGGTCTCGACACTGAA. Encoded protein: CASSQWTGLDTE. From start to end, the CDR3 is CASSQWTGLDTEAFF.

This clone was seen only a few times. The missing CDR3 end, 3 residues past where the read stops, is filled in from the germline J gene. The chain has TRBV7-9 and TRBJ1-4, with TRBD1 as a possible D gene (5 bases). The CDR3 is made up of 15 amino acids. Per germline, CDR1 SEHNR and CDR2 FQNEAQ (reference sequence). Trimming stripped 1 base from V and 8 bases from J, with 14 bases between. Incomplete CDR3 DNA: TGTGCCAGCAGCTTAGGAGCAGGGCAGAGGGAAAAA. It encodes CASSLGAGQREK. The full CDR3 protein reads CASSLGAGQREKLFF.

This clone has just a few counts. The read finishes 3 residues shy of the CDR3 end, and the germline J gene is used to complete it. This chain uses TRBV30 with TRBJ2-1; 8 nucleotides align to TRBD2. The CDR3 spans 15 residues. J lost 4 bases, V lost 0 bases, and 5 bases had no gene match. CDR1 GTSNPN and CDR2 SVGIG come from the germline V gene (reference sequence). CDR3 protein: CAWSVLAAGYNEQFF. The DNA read from the CDR3 is TGTGCCTGGAGTGTACTAGCGGCAGGGTACAATGAG.

This clone has at least ten counts. Sequencing ends 3 residues short of the CDR3 end; the germline J gene provides the rest. This chain uses TRBV5-4 with TRBJ2-7; 8 bases line up with TRBD2. With V trimmed by 5 bases and J by 0 bases, 4 bases remained unmatched. Germline CDR1 and CDR2: SGHNT and YYREEE (reference sequence). The CDR3 has 14 amino acids. The CDR3 is CASSVSGTSYEQYF. CDR3 bases read: TGTGCCAGCAGTGTTAGCGGGACCTCCTACGAG.

This clone ranks as medium-sized. The read ends 3 residues early relative to the CDR3; the germline J gene fills the gap. The rearrangement links TRBV11-2 to TRBJ2-3, with 11 bases aligning to TRBD2. V lost 2 bases, J lost 5 bases, and 3 bases stayed unmatched. This CDR3 spans 15 amino acids. Germline CDR1 SGHAT, CDR2 FQNNGV. CDR3 loop: CASSLTSGRIDTQYF. The DNA read from the CDR3 is TGTGCCAGCAGCTTAACTAGCGGGAGAATAGATACG.

This clone has only a few counts. The CDR3 extends 3 residues past the end of the read, so its final part is completed from the germline J gene. The chain carries TRBV6-2 or TRBV6-3 and TRBJ2-1; tentative D call: TRBD2 (6 bases). V shed 6 bases and J shed 4 bases, with 19 bases lying between them. Germline CDR1 MNHEY, CDR2 SVGEGT. The CDR3 totals 16 residues. The CDR3 here is CASRTHRDWIYNEQFF. The covered CDR3 bases are TGTGCCAGCAGAACACACCGGGACTGGATTTACAATGAG.

At least ten counts were recorded for this clone. The read ends 3 residues early relative to the CDR3; the germline J gene fills the gap. The J gene is TRBJ2-5, the V gene TRBV10-1; 8 positions agree with TRBD1. The CDR3 sequence is 15 residues long. Germline V gene sequence: CDR1 WNHNN, CDR2 SYGVQD (reference sequence). The V and J ends lost 2 bases and 0 bases, in that order; junction bases with no gene match: 2. CDR3 residues: CASSEPQGDQETQYF. The sequenced CDR3 bases are TGCGCCAGCAGTGAGCCACAGGGGGACCAAGAGACC.

This clone was seen a few times. The CDR3 is cut off 3 residues early in the read; its end comes from the germline J gene. The V call is TRBV7-2, the J call TRBJ2-3, with D uncertain. CDR3 length equals 13 residues. CDR1 SGHTA and CDR2 FQGNSA come from the germline V gene. V lost 1 base, J lost 4 bases, and 6 bases lay in between. This CDR3 is CASSLEAPDTQYF. The CDR3 bases that were read are TGTGCCAGCAGCTTAGAAGCACCAGATACG.

About this clone: The read ends 3 residues shy of where the CDR3 ends; the end is completed using the germline J gene. The chain combines TRBV30 with TRBJ2-7, with 8 bases fitting TRBD1. Germline loops: CDR1 GTSNPN, CDR2 SVGIG (reference sequence). This CDR3 spans 12 amino acids. The V and J ends lost 4 bases and 5 bases, in that order; junction bases with no gene match: 4. The CDR3 is CAWNQGAHEQYF. The CDR3 bases that were read are TGTGCCTGGAACCAGGGGGCCCACGAG.

The CDR3 region is CASRGYRTPSYEQYF. Incomplete CDR3 DNA: TGTGCCAGCAGAGGTTACAGGACCCCCTCCTACGAG. The V gene is TRBV7-9, the J gene TRBJ2-7, with a possible D match to TRBD1 (5 bases). The CDR3 end is not reached by the read, which stops 3 residues before it; the germline J gene fills it in. V gave up 6 bases and J gave up 0 bases, with 15 bases separating them. Germline CDR1 is SEHNR and CDR2 is FQNEAQ (reference sequence). The CDR3 runs 15 residues.

The table lists this clone with many counts. From the germline J gene comes the end of the CDR3, since the read stops 3 residues before it. V gene TRBV20-1 combines with J gene TRBJ2-3, with 9 nucleotides matching TRBD2. CDR1 is DFQATT and CDR2 is SNEGSKA in the germline V gene (reference sequence). V was clipped by 5 bases and J by 0 bases; unmatched bases: 6. The CDR3 runs 15 residues. The CDR3 DNA, read in part, is TGCAGTGCTGTACGACTAGCGGCAAGCACAGATACG. It yields the protein CSAVRLAASTDT. The CDR3, in full, reads CSAVRLAASTDTQYF.

This clone was detected only a few times. The read ends 3 residues before the CDR3 terminus; that terminus is restored from the germline J gene. The chain recombines TRBV19 with TRBJ2-7; no firm D call. The CDR3 sequence is 11 residues long. CDR1 is LNHDA, CDR2 SQIVND, per germline (reference sequence). Trimming shortened V by 6 bases and J by 2 bases, and 5 bases separated the two germline ends. The sequenced part of the CDR3 DNA is TGTGCCAGTAGCCAGGCCTACGAG. Its protein is CASSQAYE. The CDR3 in full is CASSQAYEQYF. Using reference TRBV19 and TRBJ2-7 for the parts outside the CDR3, the full variable domain is DGGITQSPKYLFRKEGQNVTLSCEQNLNHDAMYWYRQDPGQGLRLIYYSQIVNDFQKGDIAEGYSVSREKKESFPLTVTSAQKNPTAFYLCASSQAYEQYFGPGTRLTVT.